Below are 22 T cell receptor beta chains sequenced from a single sample in a study of CD8 T cells in ankylosing spondylitis. TCRdb processed the 5' RACE reads anew with MiXCR; each CDR3 protein has one entry. The data contain some 130,000 distinct CDR3 sequences, approximately 7.3% of them singletons. The source material was blood, either unsorted or a sorted T cell fraction (not recorded which). These receptors all stem from a female donor with ankylosing spondylitis or in good health (not recorded which).

This clonotype was found many times. The chain has TRBV5-1 and TRBJ2-3, with TRBD1 matching over 8 bases. The CDR3 sequence is 14 residues long. Trimming took 7 bases from V and 4 from J; bases not matched to a gene: 8. Germline CDR1 is SGHRS and CDR2 is YFSETQ. CDR3 in DNA: TGCGCCAGCTCCAATCAGGGGGCGGCAGATACGCAGTATTTT. Its protein is CASSNQGAADTQYF.

Ten or more counts support this clonotype. This chain links TRBV20-1 with TRBJ2-1; either TRBD1 or TRBD2 may supply D (5 bases each). Germline-derived CDR1 and CDR2 are DFQATT and SNEGSKA (reference sequence). V lost 1 base and J lost 4, with 14 bases in between. The CDR3 is made up of 15 amino acids. The CDR3 region is CSARGTSGRYNEQFF. The CDR3 bases are TGCAGTGCTAGAGGAACCTCAGGGAGATACAATGAGCAGTTCTTC.

Many counts were recorded for this clonotype. The rearrangement links TRBV12-3 or TRBV12-4 to TRBJ2-5; D could derive from TRBD1 or TRBD2 (5 bases each). Trimming stripped 7 bases from V and 9 bases from J, with 18 bases between. CDR3 size: 13 residues. The CDR3 nucleotides read TGTGCCAGCACCCCAACGGGGCCTATTGCCCAGTACTTC. Its protein is CASTPTGPIAQYF.

This clonotype showed up many times. CDR3 sequence reads: CSAGEEGLNTEAFF. The CDR3 bases are TGCAGTGCTGGGGAAGAGGGGTTGAACACTGAAGCTTTCTTT. The chain has TRBV20-1 and TRBJ1-1; the D gene is possibly TRBD1 (5 bases). Trimming took 5 bases from V and 0 from J, leaving 13 bases between them. Germline CDR1 reads DFQATT; CDR2 reads SNEGSKA (reference sequence). The CDR3 runs 14 residues.

This clonotype was seen many times. In nucleotides, the CDR3 is TGTGCCACCAGCAGAGAGAGCACAGGACGAGAGACCCAGTACTTC. It codes for CATSRESTGRETQYF. The genes are TRBV15 and TRBJ2-5; D is possibly TRBD1 (5 bases). The CDR3 length is 15 residues. V dropped 0 bases and J dropped 4 bases, with 12 bases sitting between them. The germline V gene has CDR1 LNHNV and CDR2 YYDKDF (reference sequence).

This clonotype was counted at least ten times. The rearrangement joins TRBV20-1 to TRBJ2-1, with a tentative D call TRBD2 (5 bases). CDR1 DFQATT and CDR2 SNEGSKA come from the germline V gene (reference sequence). Trimming removed 6 bases at V and 5 bases at J, with 11 bases between. This CDR3 spans 12 amino acids. CDR3 in DNA: TGCAGTGCCCCGGACTTTGACAATGAGCAGTTCTTC. As protein: CSAPDFDNEQFF.

This clonotype was seen many times. This sequence joins TRBV7-3 and TRBJ2-1; D is ambiguous. CDR1 is SGHTA and CDR2 is FQGTGA in the germline V gene. Trimming left V 5 bases short and J 7 bases short, with 15 bases between. The length of the CDR3 is 14 residues. The CDR3 reads CASSPPGIRNEQFF. The CDR3 DNA sequence: TGTGCCAGCAGCCCTCCGGGCATCAGGAATGAGCAGTTCTTC.

The sample holds many counts of this clonotype. This chain uses TRBV5-1 with TRBJ2-3, with D possibly TRBD2 on 5 matching bases. Per the germline V gene, CDR1 is SGHRS and CDR2 is YFSETQ. The length of the CDR3 is 15 residues. Trimming took 4 bases from V and 0 from J, leaving 12 bases between them. Here the CDR3 DNA reads TGCGCCAGCAGCCCGGACGGAGGAAGCACAGATACGCAGTATTTT. Its translation is CASSPDGGSTDTQYF.

This clonotype has at least ten counts. The CDR3 nucleotides read TGCGCCAGCAGCTTGACGGGGGAAGGACACACCGGGGAGCTGTTTTTT. It encodes CASSLTGEGHTGELFF. The chain is built from TRBV5-1 and TRBJ2-2; maybe TRBD2 (6 bases). Trimming shortened V by 1 base and J by 3 bases, and 13 bases separated the two germline ends. Germline loops: CDR1 SGHRS, CDR2 YFSETQ. The CDR3 consists of 16 residues.

This clonotype was found many times. The rearrangement uses TRBV9 and TRBJ2-1; 7 bases line up with TRBD2. This CDR3 contains 15 residues. Germline CDR1 and CDR2: SGDLS and YYNGEE. V was pared by 0 bases and J by 7 bases, with 7 bases of the junction left unmatched. The CDR3 sequence is CASSVAGGDGNEQFF. CDR3 DNA: TGTGCCAGCAGCGTAGCTGGGGGGGACGGGAATGAGCAGTTCTTC. The full variable domain, completed using reference TRBV9 and TRBJ2-1, is DSGVTQTPKHLITATGQRVTLRCSPRSGDLSVYWYQQSLDQGLQFLIQYYNGEERAKGNILERFSAQQFPDLHSELNLSSLELGDSALYFCASSVAGGDGNEQFFGPGTRLTVL.

This clonotype showed up many times. V gene TRBV7-2 combines with J gene TRBJ1-1; D unclear. V lost 2 bases and J 5 bases, leaving 9 bases between the germline ends. The CDR3 runs 13 residues. Germline V gives CDR1 SGHTA, CDR2 FQGNSA. DNA of the CDR3: TGTGCCAGCAGCTTATTGGTCTGGACTGAAGCTTTCTTT. It specifies CASSLLVWTEAFF.

This clonotype showed up many times. This sequence joins TRBV5-1 and TRBJ1-4; D is undetermined. V lost 0 bases and J 1 base, leaving 1 base between the germline ends. In germline, CDR1 is SGHRS, CDR2 YFSETQ. CDR3 length: 13 amino acids. Written as DNA, the CDR3 is TGCGCCAGCAGCTTGGGAACTAATGAAAAACTGTTTTTT. Encoded protein: CASSLGTNEKLFF.

This clonotype came up many times. This chain uses TRBV6-5 with TRBJ2-3, with 7 bases aligning to TRBD2. This CDR3 comprises 16 residues. Germline V gives CDR1 MNHEY, CDR2 SVGAGI. Trimming cost V 0 bases and J 6 bases; bases outside gene matches: 9. CDR3: CASSYSRPPGGDTQYF. The CDR3 nucleotides read TGTGCCAGCAGTTACTCTCGGCCCCCCGGGGGGGATACGCAGTATTTT.

This clonotype was counted at least ten times. The rearrangement joins TRBV10-2 to TRBJ2-3; D is ambiguous. The V end lost 4 bases, the J end lost 6 bases, and 2 bases lay between the germline ends. This CDR3 has 10 amino acids. Germline CDR1 WSHSY, CDR2 SAAADI. In DNA form, the CDR3 reads TGCGCCAGCAGTGGTGATACGCAGTATTTT. It codes for CASSGDTQYF.

This clonotype was found many times. The genes are TRBV4-3 and TRBJ2-1; TRBD2 agrees at 12 bases. The CDR3 extends over 15 amino acids. V was clipped by 4 bases and J by 6 bases; unmatched bases: 4. CDR1 and CDR2 (germline): LGHNA, YSLEER. The CDR3 sequence: CASSLGTSGSNEQFF. CDR3 DNA: TGCGCCAGCAGCCTGGGGACTAGCGGGTCCAATGAGCAGTTCTTC.

The CDR3 DNA reads as TGCAGTGCCCACCGGGACAGGAAAACTGAAGCTTTCTTT. Amino acid sequence: CSAHRDRKTEAFF. This chain links TRBV20-1 with TRBJ1-1; 8 bases align to TRBD1. The CDR3 sequence is 13 residues long. With 6 bases clipped from V and 5 bases from J, the junction kept 8 bases outside the gene matches. Germline CDR1 DFQATT, CDR2 SNEGSKA (reference sequence).

This clonotype was counted many times. This chain uses TRBV7-8 with TRBJ1-1, with 12 bases matching TRBD1. The CDR3 loop spans 16 amino acids. Germline CDR1 reads SGHVS; CDR2 reads FQNEAQ. Germline trimming cut 5 bases from V and 10 bases from J; bases unmatched to any gene: 14. This chain's CDR3 is CASSPRDRGLLGGAFF. CDR3 DNA sequence: TGTGCCAGCAGCCCTCGGGACAGGGGGCTTCTTGGGGGAGCTTTCTTT.

This clonotype was counted at least ten times. The CDR3 loop is CASRNQGRNEQYF. The DNA of the CDR3 is TGTGCCAGCAGGAATCAGGGGAGAAACGAGCAGTACTTC. The rearrangement joins TRBV7-9 to TRBJ2-7; a possible D gene is TRBD1 (6 bases). V lost 6 bases and J 5 bases, leaving 14 bases between the germline ends. CDR3 size: 13 residues. In germline, CDR1 is SEHNR, CDR2 FQNEAQ (reference sequence).

This clonotype was seen at least ten times. V is TRBV7-3 and J is TRBJ2-5; D unclear. The V end lost 3 bases, the J end lost 7 bases, and 12 bases lay between the germline ends. There are 13 residues in the CDR3. CDR1 is SGHTA and CDR2 is FQGTGA in the germline V gene. The CDR3 reads CASSFYSVGTQYF. The CDR3 bases are TGTGCCAGCAGCTTTTACTCCGTGGGGACCCAGTACTTC. The whole variable domain, filled in from reference TRBV7-3 and TRBJ2-5, reads GAGVSQTPSNKVTEKGKYVELRCDPISGHTALYWYRQSLGQGPEFLIYFQGTGAADDSGLPNDRFFAVRPEGSVSTLKIQRTERGDSAVYLCASSFYSVGTQYFGPGTRLLVL.

Regarding this clonotype: The germline gene is not matched at one end of the junction; a read error may be the cause. The J gene is TRBJ2-2, the V gene TRBV5-5, with 7 bases fitting TRBD1. The CDR3 length is 13 residues. The germline V gene has CDR1 SGHKS and CDR2 YYEKEE (reference sequence). CDR3: CAGSPGTAGELFF. In DNA form, the CDR3 reads TGTGCCGGCAGCCCAGGGACAGCCGGGGAGCTGTTTTTT. Drawing the rest from reference TRBV5-5 and TRBJ2-2, the complete variable domain is DAGVTQSPTHLIKTRGQQVTLRCSPISGHKSVSWYQQVLGQGPQFIFQYYEKEERGRGNFPDRFSARQFPNYSSELNVNALLLGDSALYLCAGSPGTAGELFFGEGSRLTVL.

In this sample, this clonotype turned up many times. The V gene is TRBV9, the J gene TRBJ2-7, with D possibly TRBD2 on 6 matching bases. Trimming stripped 0 bases from V and 0 bases from J, with 7 bases between. The germline gives CDR1 SGDLS, CDR2 YYNGEE. The CDR3 totals 14 residues. The CDR3 DNA follows: TGTGCCAGCAGCGTAGGCGGGGTCTCCTACGAGCAGTACTTC. Translating gives CASSVGGVSYEQYF.

This clonotype was counted many times. The chain joins TRBV10-3 to TRBJ1-5; D is uncertain. Between the trimmed V and J ends, which lost 10 bases and 4 bases, there was a span of 11 bases. CDR3 size: 12 residues. Germline V gives CDR1 ENHRY, CDR2 SYGVKD. Written as DNA, the CDR3 is TGTGCCACCATGACGAATAATCAGCCCCAGCATTTT. It encodes CATMTNNQPQHF.